This T cell receptor beta chain appears in the sequencing data of a study of siplizumab effects on memory and regulatory T cells. Trimming left V 0 bases short and J 0 bases short, with 1 base between. This CDR3 comprises 13 residues. Germline lookup yields CDR1 SGHKS and CDR2 YYEKEE (reference sequence). Of note for this clone: Its antigen is unknown.

Study findings and constraints: Naive T cells were seemingly more diverse than memory cells, and major contributions to the alloresponse seemed to be made by them. Fewer alloreactive sequences mapped to unstimulated CD4+ memory cells under siplizumab. A small minority of alloreactive clones were mapped to unstimulated subsets. The study did not confirm that proliferating Tregs from siplizumab cultures were suppressive.

The assay was immunoSEQ multiplex PCR, and TCRdb's table has in-frame clones only and misses some. The table lists over 35,000 clones, around 89% of them singletons. The sequenced sample was naive CD4+ T cells sorted from blood. This rearrangement joins TRBV5-5 to TRBJ1-5, with D uncertain. The clonotype originates from a human donor in good health. The CDR3 protein is CASSLDSNQPQHF. DNA of the CDR3: TGTGCCAGCAGCTTGGATAGCAATCAGCCCCAGCATTTT.